A single sample gave rise to the 28 T cell receptor beta chains below, sequenced in a study of T cell responses to AZD1222 COVID-19 vaccine. Clones were sequenced by immunoSEQ multiplex PCR, and TCRdb holds only the in-frame ones, with some missing. The table includes some 150,000 clones, 86% detected once. Sequencing used peripheral blood, obtained 28 days after the second AZD1222 dose. The receptors stem from an adult who received the AZD1222 COVID-19 vaccine.

This clone was recorded once. The V call is TRBV7-9, the J call TRBJ1-1, with D uncertain. With 7 bases removed from V and 6 bases from J, the gap between germline ends came to 18 bases. The CDR3 covers 14 residues. Germline CDR1 reads SEHNR; CDR2 reads FQNEAQ (reference sequence). The CDR3 region has the DNA TGTGCCAGCATCGCGAGGGCCCCGCGCTCTGAAGCTTTCTTT. It translates to CASIARAPRSEAFF.

The chain has TRBV6-5 and TRBJ2-4; D tentatively fits TRBD1 or TRBD2 (5 bases each). Germline V gene sequence: CDR1 MNHEY, CDR2 SVGAGI. V lost 10 bases and J 4 bases, leaving 17 bases between the germline ends. This CDR3 has 14 residues. The CDR3 is CATSRETAKNIQYF. CDR3 nucleotide sequence: TGTGCCACCAGCAGGGAGACAGCTAAAAACATTCAGTACTTC.

The rearrangement joins TRBV5-6 to TRBJ1-2; weak D call: TRBD1 (5 bases). The CDR3 covers 13 residues. Germline CDR1 and CDR2: SGHDT and YYEEEE. Trimming took off 6 bases at V and 5 bases at J, with 14 bases between the two ends. The CDR3 loop is CASTSGTDYGYTF. Written as DNA, the CDR3 is TGTGCCAGCACCTCCGGGACGGATTATGGCTACACCTTC.

J is TRBJ1-2 and V is TRBV3-1 (or the pseudogene TRBV3-2), with a possible D match to TRBD1 (6 bases). Germline V gene sequence: CDR1 LGHDT, CDR2 YNNKEL (reference sequence). This CDR3 has 14 residues. Trimming shortened V by 3 bases and J by 4 bases, and 12 bases separated the two germline ends. CDR3 in amino acids: CASSHTGSGYGYTF. CDR3 nucleotides: TGTGCCAGCAGCCATACAGGGTCGGGCTATGGCTACACCTTC.

The J gene is TRBJ1-2, the V gene TRBV28, with unresolved D. The CDR3 is 14 amino acids. From germline, CDR1 is MDHEN and CDR2 SYDVKM. V was shortened by 2 bases and J by 8 bases, with 15 bases between the two germline ends. The CDR3 spells CASSLIELYRGYTF. Here the CDR3 DNA reads TGTGCCAGCAGTTTAATAGAGCTCTATAGGGGCTACACCTTC.

The chain links TRBV12-5 to TRBJ1-5; D is ambiguous. The CDR3 is 16 residues long. The germline V gene encodes CDR1 LGHNT and CDR2 FRNRAP. V was cut by 5 bases and J by 0 bases, with 14 bases left in between. The CDR3 DNA reads as TGTGCTAGTGGTCCCTCGGCCGGAAATAGCAATCAGCCCCAGCATTTT. Protein: CASGPSAGNSNQPQHF.

This clone was detected a few times. The J gene is TRBJ2-3, the V gene TRBV7-9; D remains unclear. Trimming shortened V by 5 bases and J by 2 bases, and 11 bases separated the two germline ends. The CDR3 has 14 amino acids. Germline CDR1 and CDR2: SEHNR and FQNEAQ (reference sequence). CDR3 DNA sequence: TGTGCCAGCAGCCCACAGATACACACAGATACGCAGTATTTT. This gives the protein CASSPQIHTDTQYF.

This chain joins TRBV10-3 and TRBJ2-4; either TRBD1 or TRBD2 may supply D (6 bases each). This CDR3 has 16 residues. V was trimmed by 2 bases and J by 4 bases, leaving 15 bases between them. The germline gives CDR1 ENHRY, CDR2 SYGVKD. This CDR3 is CAISETRGAPKNIQYF. In DNA form, the CDR3 reads TGTGCCATCAGTGAGACTAGGGGGGCCCCTAAAAACATTCAGTACTTC.

The chain is built from TRBV7-2 and TRBJ2-1; the D gene is possibly TRBD2 (5 bases). The CDR3 runs to 15 residues. Between the trimmed V and J ends, which lost 0 bases and 3 bases, there was a span of 9 bases. CDR1 SGHTA and CDR2 FQGNSA come from the germline V gene. The CDR3 protein is CASSLAGVDYNEQFF. The DNA of the CDR3 is TGTGCCAGCAGCTTAGCGGGAGTCGACTACAATGAGCAGTTCTTC.

The chain carries TRBV5-8 and TRBJ2-5, with TRBD1 identical over 7 bases. J was trimmed by 5 bases and V by 0 bases; bases with no gene match: 10. Germline loops: CDR1 SGHTS, CDR2 YDEGEE. The CDR3 is 16 amino acids. The CDR3 sequence is CASSLGRQGDPETQYF. CDR3 bases: TGTGCCAGCAGCTTGGGGAGACAGGGCGACCCCGAGACCCAGTACTTC.

The chain joins TRBV30 to TRBJ1-6, with D uncertain. The CDR3 length is 14 residues. The V end lost 6 bases, the J end lost 5 bases, and 14 bases lay between the germline ends. Germline values: CDR1 GTSNPN, CDR2 SVGIG (reference sequence). The CDR3 bases are TGTGCCTGCGAGTCCGGGGTTCATAATTCACCCCTCCACTTT. It codes for CACESGVHNSPLHF.

This chain joins TRBV28 and TRBJ1-5; TRBD1 is a possible D gene (5 bases). The CDR3 extends over 12 amino acids. CDR1 and CDR2 from the germline V gene are MDHEN and SYDVKM. Trimming left V 5 bases short and J 6 bases short, with 8 bases between. Here the CDR3 DNA reads TGTGCCAGCAGTCTACAGGTTCAGCCCCAGCATTTT. This encodes CASSLQVQPQHF. Full variable domain (rest looked up from reference TRBV28 and TRBJ1-5): DVKVTQSSRYLVKRTGEKVFLECVQDMDHENMFWYRQDPGLGLRLIYFSYDVKMKEKGDIPEGYSVSREKKERFSLILESASTNQTSMYLCASSLQVQPQHFGDGTRLSIL.

The chain couples TRBV18 to TRBJ2-3; 9 nucleotides line up with TRBD2. The germline V gene has CDR1 KGHSH and CDR2 LQKENI. The CDR3 totals 15 residues. The V segment lost 3 bases and the J segment 3 bases; nucleotides outside the gene matches: 4. The CDR3: CASSPPSGGTDTQYF. The CDR3 coding sequence is TGTGCCAGCTCACCGCCCAGCGGGGGGACAGATACGCAGTATTTT.

The chain joins TRBV5-6 to TRBJ2-2, with D tentatively TRBD2 (6 bases). V lost 0 bases and J 4 bases, leaving 16 bases between the germline ends. The CDR3 consists of 17 residues. Germline V gene lookup returns CDR1 SGHDT and CDR2 YYEEEE. CDR3 in amino acids: CASSLEGRGYSTGELFF. CDR3 nucleotides: TGTGCCAGCAGCTTGGAGGGACGGGGGTACAGCACCGGGGAGCTGTTTTTT. The entire variable domain, with the rest obtained from reference TRBV5-6 and TRBJ2-2, is as follows: DAGVTQSPTHLIKTRGQQVTLRCSPKSGHDTVSWYQQALGQGPQFIFQYYEEEERQRGNFPDRFSGHQFPNYSSELNVNALLLGDSALYLCASSLEGRGYSTGELFFGEGSRLTVL.

This chain connects TRBV4-1 to TRBJ2-7; D is possibly TRBD1 (6 bases). With 5 bases removed from V and 3 bases from J, the gap between germline ends came to 14 bases. Germline V gives CDR1 MGHRA, CDR2 YSYEKL. This CDR3 spans 14 amino acids. The CDR3 DNA sequence: TGCGCCAGCAGCGAAACAGGGTCCGTCTACGAGCAGTACTTC. Amino acid sequence: CASSETGSVYEQYF.

This rearrangement joins TRBV4-1 to TRBJ1-3, with D unresolved. The CDR3 consists of 15 residues. The V and J ends lost 0 bases and 0 bases respectively, with 6 bases between them. Germline V gene lookup returns CDR1 MGHRA and CDR2 YSYEKL. CDR3 in amino acids: CASSQDPTSGNTIYF. CDR3 sequence (DNA): TGCGCCAGCAGCCAAGATCCGACCTCTGGAAACACCATATATTTT.

This sequence joins TRBV29-1 and TRBJ1-1, with D perhaps matching TRBD1 (6 bases). Germline-derived CDR1 and CDR2 are SQVTM and ANQGSEA. Trimming stripped 2 bases from V and 1 base from J, with 8 bases between. This CDR3 spans 13 amino acids. The CDR3 nucleotides are TGCAGCGTTGAACTGGACAGGAACACTGAAGCTTTCTTT. This sequence encodes CSVELDRNTEAFF.

The genes are TRBV19 and TRBJ1-5; no reliable D call. Germline CDR1 and CDR2: LNHDA and SQIVND (reference sequence). This CDR3 contains 14 residues. V lost 7 bases, J lost 4 bases, and 14 bases lay in between. CDR3 DNA: TGTGCCAGTACCCTAGCTCGGGGAAATCAGCCCCAGCATTTT. Its protein product is CASTLARGNQPQHF.

This clone came up many times. This chain joins TRBV6-5 and TRBJ2-2, with a tentative D call TRBD1 (7 bases). The CDR3 sequence is 15 residues long. V lost 7 bases to trimming and J lost 7 bases, with 19 bases between them. Germline V gene lookup returns CDR1 MNHEY and CDR2 SVGAGI. The CDR3 spells CASNGDREAVGELFF. For the CDR3, the DNA is TGTGCCAGCAATGGTGACAGGGAGGCTGTCGGGGAGCTGTTTTTT.

The chain links TRBV5-1 to TRBJ2-5, with 9 positions matching TRBD2. The V gene's germline CDR1 is SGHRS and CDR2 YFSETQ. The J segment lost 5 bases and the V segment lost 4 bases, leaving 6 bases of the junction unmatched. CDR3 length: 14 amino acids. The CDR3 spells CASSPRTSDETQYF. The CDR3 bases are TGCGCCAGCAGCCCGAGGACTAGCGACGAGACCCAGTACTTC.

The chain carries TRBV28 and TRBJ1-3, with 11 positions matching TRBD1. The germline V gene has CDR1 MDHEN and CDR2 SYDVKM. The length of the CDR3 is 15 residues. The junction had 7 bases not matched to a gene; V was cut back by 6 bases and J by 6 bases. DNA of the CDR3: TGTGCCAGCAGGGGGACAGGGGGAACGGTAAACACCATATATTTT. It is translated as CASRGTGGTVNTIYF.

The chain links TRBV6-4 to TRBJ2-7; 9 bases align to TRBD1. The junction had 8 bases not matched to a gene; V was cut back by 6 bases and J by 2 bases. Looked up from germline, CDR1 is MRHNA and CDR2 is SNTAGT. CDR3 length: 15 residues. In DNA form, the CDR3 reads TGTGCCAGCAGGGAATCGGGACAGGGACCCTACGAGCAGTACTTC. Amino acid sequence: CASRESGQGPYEQYF.

This clone turned up a few times. The gene calls are TRBV15 and TRBJ2-3; TRBD1 or TRBD2 may be the D gene (6 bases each). Trimming shortened V by 0 bases and J by 4 bases, and 17 bases separated the two germline ends. Germline V gene sequence: CDR1 LNHNV, CDR2 YYDKDF (reference sequence). The CDR3 runs to 17 residues. For the CDR3, the DNA is TGTGCCACCAGCAGAGATTCCGGGGGCGGAAAGGCAGATACGCAGTATTTT. This translates into CATSRDSGGGKADTQYF.

V and J are TRBV19 and TRBJ1-1; D gene unclear. V dropped 5 bases and J dropped 9 bases, with 10 bases sitting between them. Germline assignment: CDR1 LNHDA and CDR2 SQIVND (reference sequence). This CDR3 spans 11 amino acids. This CDR3 reads CASSDQLKAFF. The CDR3 region has the DNA TGTGCCAGTAGTGATCAATTGAAAGCTTTCTTT. The whole variable domain, remainder taken from reference TRBV19 and TRBJ1-1, is DGGITQSPKYLFRKEGQNVTLSCEQNLNHDAMYWYRQDPGQGLRLIYYSQIVNDFQKGDIAEGYSVSREKKESFPLTVTSAQKNPTAFYLCASSDQLKAFFGQGTRLTVV.

CDR3 region: CASREQGAGNQPQHF. The DNA for the CDR3 is TGTGCCAGCAGGGAACAGGGGGCTGGCAATCAGCCCCAGCATTTT. This chain links TRBV28 with TRBJ1-5; 9 bases match TRBD1. Germline loops: CDR1 MDHEN, CDR2 SYDVKM. The CDR3 sequence is 15 residues long. V dropped 6 bases and J dropped 2; count of bases not matched to a gene: 5.

The chain couples TRBV19 to TRBJ1-4, with D perhaps TRBD1 (5 bases). The CDR3 is made up of 14 amino acids. V lost 3 bases and J lost 8, with 13 bases in between. CDR1 and CDR2 (germline): LNHDA, SQIVND (reference sequence). CDR3 region: CASSMPQGGEKLFF. CDR3 sequence (DNA): TGTGCCAGTAGTATGCCCCAGGGAGGGGAAAAACTGTTTTTT. Full variable domain (rest looked up from reference TRBV19 and TRBJ1-4): DGGITQSPKYLFRKEGQNVTLSCEQNLNHDAMYWYRQDPGQGLRLIYYSQIVNDFQKGDIAEGYSVSREKKESFPLTVTSAQKNPTAFYLCASSMPQGGEKLFFGSGTQLSVL.

CDR3 nucleotides: TGTGCCAGCAGTGGACAGGGGGGGACTGAAGCTTTCTTT. Encoded protein: CASSGQGGTEAFF. The gene calls are TRBV12-3 or TRBV12-4 and TRBJ1-1; 10 nucleotides match TRBD1. The junction had 2 bases not matched to a gene; V was cut back by 5 bases and J by 5 bases. The CDR3 contains 13 residues.

V and J are TRBV18 and TRBJ1-3; no firm D call. Deletions cut 1 base from V and 4 bases from J, with 8 bases between. Germline assignment: CDR1 KGHSH and CDR2 LQKENI. This CDR3 has 14 residues. For the CDR3, the DNA is TGTGCCAGCTCACCACTCAGAGAAGGAAACACCATATATTTT. It yields the protein CASSPLREGNTIYF. The whole variable domain, filled in from reference TRBV18 and TRBJ1-3, reads NAGVMQNPRHLVRRRGQEARLRCSPMKGHSHVYWYRQLPEEGLKFMVYLQKENIIDESGMPKERFSAEFPKEGPSILRIQQVVRGDSAAYFCASSPLREGNTIYFGEGSWLTVV.